The rows below give T cell receptor beta chains drawn from one sample of a study of immune characterization of retroperitoneal liposarcoma. TCRdb reanalysed the PCR reads using MiXCR and keeps one entry per CDR3 protein. The sample shows over 9,500 distinct CDR3 sequences, 22% of them seen only once. The sample consisted of blood. The receptors originated from a female donor with retroperitoneal liposarcoma. Both conserved end residues are trimmed from each CDR3.

j_call: TRBJ2-5
v_call: TRBV12-3/TRBV12-4
cdr3_aa: ASSLNERAQETQY

j_call: TRBJ2-5
v_call: TRBV5-1
cdr3_aa: ASSFRGPQETQY

j_call: TRBJ2-2
v_call: TRBV7-2
cdr3_aa: ASSSAHGGDKIDTGELF

j_call: TRBJ2-1
v_call: TRBV11-2
cdr3_aa: ASSPVGRNYNEQF

j_call: TRBJ2-1
v_call: TRBV20-1
cdr3_aa: SAPWRLAGGRDNEQF

j_call: TRBJ1-1
v_call: TRBV6-6
cdr3_aa: ASSHVILVAEAF

j_call: TRBJ2-1
v_call: TRBV6-4
cdr3_aa: ASSDSPGGGEQF

j_call: TRBJ2-5
v_call: TRBV4-1
cdr3_aa: ASSRELAPETQY

j_call: TRBJ2-5
v_call: TRBV18
cdr3_aa: ASSPPSAQKETQY

j_call: TRBJ2-2
v_call: TRBV12-3/TRBV12-4
cdr3_aa: ASQVAGIGAGELF

j_call: TRBJ2-2
v_call: TRBV7-2
cdr3_aa: ASSLAGTSGRSTGELF

j_call: TRBJ2-5
v_call: TRBV24-1
cdr3_aa: ATSDLPLVGFQETQY

j_call: TRBJ2-2
v_call: TRBV15
cdr3_aa: ATSSLLAGGGTGELF

j_call: TRBJ1-2
v_call: TRBV12-3/TRBV12-4
cdr3_aa: ASSSGGYYGYT

j_call: TRBJ1-3
v_call: TRBV6-1
cdr3_aa: ASSRQSSGNTIY

j_call: TRBJ2-5
v_call: TRBV5-1
cdr3_aa: ASSWDSQETQY

j_call: TRBJ2-1
v_call: TRBV20-1
cdr3_aa: SAPIAGRLNEQF

j_call: TRBJ2-5
v_call: TRBV7-2
cdr3_aa: ASSLVGWEQY

j_call: TRBJ2-7
v_call: TRBV6-5
cdr3_aa: ASSYSRTPSEQY

j_call: TRBJ2-5
v_call: TRBV6-5
cdr3_aa: ASSYSAGALQETQY

j_call: TRBJ2-3
v_call: TRBV4-1
cdr3_aa: ASSRDRKPDTQY

j_call: TRBJ1-1
v_call: TRBV10-3
cdr3_aa: AIRRESGTEAF

j_call: TRBJ2-1
v_call: TRBV6-6
cdr3_aa: ASSYSVLGIAYNEQF

j_call: TRBJ2-2
v_call: TRBV6-5
cdr3_aa: ASRKQQGTTGELF

j_call: TRBJ2-1
v_call: TRBV6-4
cdr3_aa: ASSPGTGDSSYNEQF

j_call: TRBJ2-1
v_call: TRBV6-1
cdr3_aa: ASSEPHGGSNEQF

j_call: TRBJ2-3
v_call: TRBV18
cdr3_aa: ASSPNTDTQY